A single sample is the source of the 25 T cell receptor beta chains below, sequenced in a study of blood T cell repertoires in COVID-19. Sequenced by immunoSEQ multiplex PCR; TCRdb stores in-frame clones only, minus some. The sample carries some 350,000 clones, around four fifths recorded once. The specimen was peripheral blood. These receptors were obtained from a young man with active or convalescent COVID-19.

This clone was recorded once. This chain links TRBV19 with TRBJ1-5, with D perhaps TRBD1 (5 bases). The CDR3 length is 14 residues. V was trimmed by 1 base and J by 7 bases, leaving 11 bases between them. Germline V gene sequence: CDR1 LNHDA, CDR2 SQIVND (reference sequence). This CDR3 is CASSIGQGGQPQHF. The CDR3, as DNA: TGTGCCAGTAGTATAGGGCAGGGCGGCCAGCCCCAGCATTTT. The full variable domain, rest sourced from reference TRBV19 and TRBJ1-5, is DGGITQSPKYLFRKEGQNVTLSCEQNLNHDAMYWYRQDPGQGLRLIYYSQIVNDFQKGDIAEGYSVSREKKESFPLTVTSAQKNPTAFYLCASSIGQGGQPQHFGDGTRLSIL.

This rearrangement joins TRBV21-1 to TRBJ2-5; TRBD1 is taken as the D call from the table, unchecked against the DNA. TRBV21-1 has pseudogene status. The CDR3 spans 14 residues. The CDR3 sequence is CASSNGYRGGTQYF. DNA for the CDR3: TGTGCCAGCAGCAACGGATACAGGGGAGGGACCCAGTACTTC.

The chain uses TRBV7-2 and TRBJ1-1, with 10 bases that match TRBD1. CDR3 length: 13 residues. Germline loops: CDR1 SGHTA, CDR2 FQGNSA. With V trimmed by 10 bases and J by 0 bases, 2 bases remained unmatched. The CDR3 here is CATGTGVNTEAFF. CDR3 in DNA: TGTGCCACCGGGACAGGGGTGAACACTGAAGCTTTCTTT.

The chain recombines TRBV4-1 with TRBJ2-7; 10 nucleotides align to TRBD2. This CDR3 comprises 17 residues. The V gene end was trimmed by 1 base and the J gene end by 0 bases; junction bases not matched to a gene: 6. The germline CDR1 and CDR2 sequences are MGHRA and YSYEKL. The CDR3 DNA is TGCGCCAGCAGCCAAGTTCCTAGCGGGAGCCTCTCCTACGAGCAGTACTTC. It specifies CASSQVPSGSLSYEQYF.

The rearrangement uses TRBV11-2 and TRBJ2-1, with 7 positions matching TRBD2. CDR3 length: 18 residues. Germline CDR1 is SGHAT and CDR2 is FQNNGV. The trim removed 0 bases at V and 3 bases at J, leaving 11 bases unmatched. The CDR3 region has the DNA TGTGCCAGCAGCTTAGATCCTGGCGGCGGGAGAGTCTACAATGAGCAGTTCTTC. This translates into CASSLDPGGGRVYNEQFF.

The V call is TRBV15, the J call TRBJ2-1, with TRBD2 matching 9 bases. The CDR3 length is 14 residues. V shed 5 bases, J shed 8 bases, and the junction held 7 bases outside the gene matches. The germline V gene has CDR1 LNHNV and CDR2 YYDKDF (reference sequence). The CDR3 spells CATSRGREGHEQFF. The DNA for the CDR3 is TGTGCCACCAGCCGCGGGAGGGAGGGGCATGAGCAGTTCTTC.

The gene calls are TRBV11-3 and TRBJ1-3, with D uncertain. Germline CDR1 reads SGHNT; CDR2 reads YENEEA. This CDR3 is 14 amino acids long. With 5 bases removed from V and 0 bases from J, the gap between germline ends came to 8 bases. The DNA of the CDR3 is TGTGCCAGCAGCACCGGACTCTCTGGAAACACCATATATTTT. This translates into CASSTGLSGNTIYF.

The V and J genes are TRBV19 and TRBJ2-5, with D perhaps TRBD1 (6 bases). The length of the CDR3 is 16 residues. V gave up 3 bases and J gave up 4 bases, with 18 bases separating them. CDR1 is LNHDA, CDR2 SQIVND, per germline (reference sequence). The DNA of the CDR3 is TGTGCCAGTAGTATCGAAGGGGACATACTCGGAGAGACCCAGTACTTC. It encodes CASSIEGDILGETQYF.

In this sample, this clone turned up a few times. The chain joins TRBV7-6 to TRBJ1-4, with TRBD1 identical over 9 bases. The V and J ends lost 5 bases and 7 bases, in that order; junction bases with no gene match: 5. The CDR3 spans 14 residues. Looked up from germline, CDR1 is SGHVS and CDR2 is FNYEAQ. CDR3 coding DNA: TGTGCCAGCAGCCCACAGGGGGCGCCTGAAAAACTGTTTTTT. Protein: CASSPQGAPEKLFF.

This chain links TRBV18 with TRBJ2-1; D perhaps matches TRBD2 (5 bases). The germline V gene encodes CDR1 KGHSH and CDR2 LQKENI. V lost 1 base and J 4 bases, leaving 20 bases between the germline ends. The CDR3 runs to 18 residues. The CDR3 bases are TGTGCCAGCTCACCACGGAGGTCGGAGGACCGATTTTACAATGAGCAGTTCTTC. As protein: CASSPRRSEDRFYNEQFF.

This chain joins TRBV28 and TRBJ2-3, with no clear D. Trimming took off 9 bases at V and 0 bases at J, with 16 bases between the two ends. Looked up from germline, CDR1 is MDHEN and CDR2 is SYDVKM. The CDR3 loop spans 15 amino acids. In nucleotides, the CDR3 is TGTGCCAGTTCCGCGAGAGACTCGAGCACAGATACGCAGTATTTT. This codes for CASSARDSSTDTQYF.

The CDR3 DNA follows: TGTGCCAGCAGACTAGCGGGAGGACCGAGCCAGGACGAGCAGTACTTC. Protein: CASRLAGGPSQDEQYF. This chain uses TRBV2 with TRBJ2-7; 12 nucleotides align to TRBD2. V lost 6 bases, J lost 5 bases, and 11 bases stayed unmatched. Germline loops: CDR1 SNHLY, CDR2 FYNNEI. This CDR3 has 16 amino acids.

V and J are TRBV7-8 and TRBJ2-7; TRBD2 matches at 10 bases. The trim removed 3 bases at V and 1 base at J, leaving 3 bases unmatched. The CDR3 runs to 15 residues. Per germline, CDR1 SGHVS and CDR2 FQNEAQ. The CDR3 protein is CASSFGLAESYEQYF. The CDR3 DNA follows: TGTGCCAGCAGCTTTGGACTAGCGGAATCCTACGAGCAGTACTTC.

CDR3 DNA sequence: TGTGCCAGCAGACGAGCAGGGGGCAATCAGCCCCAGCATTTT. Its translation is CASRRAGGNQPQHF. The chain links TRBV6-5 to TRBJ1-5, with a possible D match to TRBD1 (6 bases). The CDR3 covers 14 residues. The germline CDR1 and CDR2 sequences are MNHEY and SVGAGI. V lost 6 bases to trimming and J lost 2 bases, with 11 bases between them.

The rearrangement uses TRBV7-2 and TRBJ2-7, with 8 bases identical to TRBD2. The V gene end was trimmed by 0 bases and the J gene end by 0 bases; junction bases not matched to a gene: 4. Germline values: CDR1 SGHTA, CDR2 FQGNSA. The CDR3 extends over 16 amino acids. As DNA, the CDR3 is TGTGCCAGCAGCTTAGCGGGCGGGGGGTTCTCCTACGAGCAGTACTTC. It codes for CASSLAGGGFSYEQYF.

The chain links TRBV3-1 (or the pseudogene TRBV3-2) to TRBJ1-2, with D maybe TRBD1 (5 bases). The CDR3 length is 15 residues. V dropped 1 base and J dropped 4 bases, with 13 bases sitting between them. The germline V gene has CDR1 LGHDT and CDR2 YNNKEL (reference sequence). CDR3: CASSQGATVAYGYTF. The CDR3 region has the DNA TGTGCCAGCAGCCAAGGTGCGACAGTAGCCTATGGCTACACCTTC.

This clone was seen once. CDR3 in amino acids: CASSDPPAGGPHEQYF. The CDR3 DNA sequence: TGTGCCAGTAGCGACCCTCCAGCGGGAGGGCCCCACGAGCAGTACTTC. The chain is built from TRBV19 and TRBJ2-7; 10 bases fit TRBD2. The CDR3 is 16 amino acids. The ends lost 6 bases at V and 5 bases at J; junction bases unmatched: 13. In germline, CDR1 is LNHDA, CDR2 SQIVND (reference sequence).

This chain connects TRBV9 to TRBJ2-7; 7 nucleotides line up with TRBD1. CDR1 SGDLS and CDR2 YYNGEE come from the germline V gene. With 4 bases clipped from V and 6 bases from J, the junction kept 19 bases outside the gene matches. There are 17 residues in the CDR3. CDR3 DNA: TGTGCCAGCAGCCCCTGGGGGCCGGGGACAGTTCTTACCGAGCAGTACTTC. Its protein product is CASSPWGPGTVLTEQYF. Combining the CDR3 with reference TRBV9 and TRBJ2-7 gives the whole variable domain DSGVTQTPKHLITATGQRVTLRCSPRSGDLSVYWYQQSLDQGLQFLIQYYNGEERAKGNILERFSAQQFPDLHSELNLSSLELGDSALYFCASSPWGPGTVLTEQYFGPGTRLTVT.

The rearrangement joins TRBV19 to TRBJ1-1, with D perhaps matching TRBD1 (6 bases). CDR1 and CDR2 (germline): LNHDA, SQIVND (reference sequence). Trimming cost V 5 bases and J 7 bases, with 14 bases left between them. This CDR3 region has 13 residues. The CDR3, as DNA: TGTGCCAGTAGTGACGGACAGCCCAGTGAAGCTTTCTTT. This sequence encodes CASSDGQPSEAFF.

The V call is TRBV11-2, the J call TRBJ2-7; 9 bases are shared with TRBD2. This CDR3 comprises 17 residues. Germline CDR1 and CDR2: SGHAT and FQNNGV. V trimming: 0 bases; J trimming: 2 bases; junction bases outside the gene matches: 8. CDR3 sequence reads: CASSLDNLAGVAYEQYF. The CDR3 DNA sequence: TGTGCCAGCAGCTTAGATAATTTAGCGGGAGTGGCCTACGAGCAGTACTTC.

The V gene is TRBV7-9, the J gene TRBJ2-4; 7 bases line up with TRBD2. Losses at the gene ends were 5 bases for V and 6 bases for J; bases not matched to a gene: 7. The CDR3 is 14 residues long. Germline V gene sequence: CDR1 SEHNR, CDR2 FQNEAQ (reference sequence). The CDR3: CASSPGLGLNIQYF. CDR3 in DNA: TGTGCCAGCAGCCCAGGACTAGGCCTAAACATTCAGTACTTC.

The V and J genes are TRBV6-5 and TRBJ1-2; D ambiguous. The CDR3 runs to 13 residues. Per the germline V gene, CDR1 is MNHEY and CDR2 is SVGAGI. V gave up 0 bases and J gave up 8 bases, with 10 bases separating them. The CDR3 spells CASSYSGGRGYTF. The CDR3 DNA follows: TGTGCCAGCAGTTACTCTGGAGGTCGCGGCTACACCTTC.

This chain links TRBV19 with TRBJ2-7; D gene uncertain. Germline CDR1 is LNHDA and CDR2 is SQIVND (reference sequence). With 5 bases removed from V and 0 bases from J, the gap between germline ends came to 11 bases. The CDR3 covers 14 residues. The CDR3 is CASSPAFSSYEQYF. The CDR3, as DNA: TGTGCCAGTAGTCCAGCGTTCAGCTCCTACGAGCAGTACTTC.

The chain uses TRBV11-3 and TRBJ2-1, with a possible D match to TRBD2 (5 bases). The V end lost 3 bases, the J end lost 4 bases, and 16 bases lay between the germline ends. The CDR3 length is 16 residues. CDR1 is SGHNT, CDR2 YENEEA, per germline. Written as DNA, the CDR3 is TGTGCCAGCAGCTTCCGGGGTAGTCGTGGTTACAATGAGCAGTTCTTC. Its protein product is CASSFRGSRGYNEQFF.

J is TRBJ1-1 and V is TRBV10-3; no firm D call. V was cut by 6 bases and J by 5 bases, with 10 bases left in between. Germline V CDR1 and CDR2: ENHRY, SYGVKD. CDR3 length: 12 residues. The CDR3 here is CAIRRVGTEAFF. The CDR3 DNA reads TGTGCCATCAGGAGGGTGGGGACTGAAGCTTTCTTT.